The rows below give T cell receptor beta chains drawn from one sample of a study of OX40 agonist ivuxolimab in advanced cancers. The table came from immunoSEQ multiplex PCR; TCRdb's copy has only in-frame clones and leaves some out. Among approximately 77,000 clones, about 90% were seen once, and the ten largest hold nearly 0.55%. The specimen comprised CD4+ or CD8+ T cells sorted from blood, sampled in a trial of the OX40 agonist ivuxolimab. The source is an adult with an advanced solid tumor such as melanoma, head and neck, liver or kidney cancer. Both conserved end residues are part of each CDR3. D genes are given only for firm matches. Expanded clones are given a class, and other clones once, few, many or no size at all.

size	J	D	V	CDR3	DNA
NA	TRBJ2-3	NA	TRBV9	CASSVGGAWDTQYF	TGTGCCAGCAGCGTAGGAGGAGCGTGGGATACGCAGTATTTT
NA	TRBJ1-2	TRBD1	TRBV30	CASRQGGRGYTF	TGTGCCTCAAGACAGGGTGGTAGAGGCTACACCTTC
NA	TRBJ2-1	NA	TRBV4-3	CASSQDLSGLGEQFF	TGCGCCAGCAGCCAAGATCTAAGTGGGCTCGGTGAGCAGTTCTTC
NA	TRBJ2-7	TRBD1	TRBV7-9	CASSLGGTGYEQYF	TGTGCCAGCAGCTTAGGCGGGACAGGGTACGAGCAGTACTTC
NA	TRBJ1-1	NA	TRBV7-6	CASSFTGRTEAFF	TGTGCCAGCAGCTTTACTGGGCGCACCGAAGCTTTCTTT
NA	TRBJ2-7	NA	TRBV29-1	CSVEGLRGLSYEQYF	TGCAGCGTTGAAGGCCTTCGGGGGCTGTCCTACGAGCAGTACTTC
NA	TRBJ2-2	NA	TRBV7-3	CASSLDPPGHTGELFF	TGTGCCAGCAGCCTGGACCCCCCTGGCCACACCGGGGAGCTGTTTTTT
NA	TRBJ1-2	NA	TRBV30	CAWISTVAGGYTF	TGTGCCTGGATTTCGACGGTGGCGGGAGGCTACACCTTC
NA	TRBJ2-3	NA	TRBV7-3	CASSPSGGVNTQYF	TGTGCCAGCAGCCCCTCGGGTGGAGTAAATACGCAGTATTTT
NA	TRBJ2-1	TRBD2	TRBV4-3	CASSQDRVLAGLNEQFF	TGCGCCAGCAGCCAAGATCGGGTTCTAGCGGGACTCAATGAGCAGTTCTTC
NA	TRBJ1-5	TRBD1	TRBV7-6	CASSLGQSNQPQHF	TGTGCCAGCAGCTTGGGACAGTCCAATCAGCCCCAGCATTTT
NA	TRBJ2-5	NA	TRBV5-1	CASSLGSDRETQYF	TGCGCCAGCAGCTTGGGATCAGATCGGGAGACCCAGTACTTC
NA	TRBJ2-3	NA	TRBV11-1	CASTPFWRNTDTQYF	TGTGCCAGCACCCCTTTCTGGCGGAACACAGATACGCAGTATTTT
NA	TRBJ2-3	NA	TRBV21-1	CASSKGGFSWRELSDTQYF	TGTGCCAGCAGCAAAGGAGGATTTTCGTGGCGGGAGTTGTCAGATACGCAGTATTTT
NA	TRBJ2-2	NA	TRBV7-9	CASSLPARHTGELFF	TGTGCCAGCAGCTTACCAGCGAGACACACCGGGGAGCTGTTTTTT
few	TRBJ2-2	NA	TRBV6-6	CASSRDRTGELFF	TGTGCCAGCAGCCGAGACAGGACCGGGGAGCTGTTTTTT